The 9 T cell receptor beta chains reported below all come from one sample, sequenced in a study of OX40 agonist ivuxolimab in advanced cancers. Assay: immunoSEQ multiplex PCR; the TCRdb copy retains only in-frame clones and omits some. The sample includes 70,000 to 95,000 clones, about 91% of them seen just once. The input for sequencing was CD4+ or CD8+ T cells sorted from blood, taken in a trial of the OX40 agonist ivuxolimab. These receptors were taken from an adult with an advanced solid tumor such as melanoma, head and neck, liver or kidney cancer.

The chain carries TRBV5-6 and TRBJ2-3; 8 positions match TRBD2. CDR3 length equals 16 residues. Germline assignment: CDR1 SGHDT and CDR2 YYEEEE. V shed 4 bases and J 2 bases; nucleotides not matched to a gene: 9. The CDR3 DNA is TGTGCCAGCAGCACAATTAAAGCGGGAGCCACAGATACGCAGTATTTT. Amino acid sequence: CASSTIKAGATDTQYF.

In this sample, this clone turned up once. This rearrangement joins TRBV27 to TRBJ1-2; D call uncertain. Germline lookup yields CDR1 MNHEY and CDR2 SMNVEV (reference sequence). Trimming stripped 2 bases from V and 0 bases from J, with 10 bases between. This CDR3 spans 15 amino acids. The CDR3 DNA reads TGTGCCAGCAGTTTAAGGCCAGCCCCTAACTATGGCTACACCTTC. Protein: CASSLRPAPNYGYTF.

The CDR3 sequence is CASRNGGGDGSYNEQFF. In DNA form, the CDR3 reads TGTGCCAGCAGAAATGGTGGGGGGGACGGCTCCTACAATGAGCAGTTCTTC. The V call is TRBV11-1, the J call TRBJ2-1; 7 positions match TRBD2. Unmatched junction bases numbered 11, after V lost 6 bases and J lost 0 bases. CDR1 is SGHAT, CDR2 FQDESV, per germline (reference sequence). The CDR3 runs 17 residues. The entire variable domain, with the rest obtained from reference TRBV11-1 and TRBJ2-1, is as follows: EAEVAQSPRYKITEKSQAVAFWCDPISGHATLYWYRQILGQGPELLVQFQDESVVDDSQLPKDRFSAERLKGVDSTLKIQPAELGDSAMYLCASRNGGGDGSYNEQFFGPGTRLTVL.

The gene calls are TRBV7-8 and TRBJ2-6; D not certain. This CDR3 contains 13 residues. Germline V lookup: CDR1 SGHVS, CDR2 FQNEAQ. The V end was cut by 3 bases, the J end by 4 bases, with 4 bases between. CDR3 sequence (DNA): TGTGCCAGCAGCTTTTTAGGGGCCAACGTCCTGACTTTC. Its protein product is CASSFLGANVLTF.

V and J are TRBV27 and TRBJ2-1; D gene unclear. V dropped 5 bases and J dropped 4 bases, with 9 bases sitting between them. The CDR3 sequence is 13 residues long. Looked up from germline, CDR1 is MNHEY and CDR2 is SMNVEV (reference sequence). The chain's CDR3 is CASSDNTYNEQFF. In nucleotides, the CDR3 is TGTGCCAGCAGTGATAATACTTACAATGAGCAGTTCTTC.

The chain joins TRBV2 to TRBJ1-3; D ambiguous. The germline V and J ends were trimmed by 5 bases and 4 bases, with 12 bases remaining between them. CDR3 size: 14 residues. The V gene's germline CDR1 is SNHLY and CDR2 FYNNEI. The CDR3 region has the DNA TGTGCCAGCAGTCCGAATACCGGGGGAAACACCATATATTTT. This sequence encodes CASSPNTGGNTIYF.

The chain joins TRBV6-6 to TRBJ1-1, with TRBD1 as a possible D gene (5 bases). The germline V gene encodes CDR1 MNHNY and CDR2 SVGAGI (reference sequence). V dropped 0 bases and J dropped 4 bases, with 12 bases sitting between them. The length of the CDR3 is 15 residues. This CDR3 reads CASSYSDPGGTEAFF. The CDR3 nucleotides read TGTGCCAGCAGTTACTCGGATCCTGGGGGCACTGAAGCTTTCTTT.

This sequence joins TRBV11-3 and TRBJ2-3; TRBD1 matches 9 bases. V lost 5 bases and J lost 2; bases outside the gene matches: 5. The CDR3 length is 15 residues. Germline CDR1 and CDR2: SGHNT and YENEEA. The CDR3 spells CASSPGTGPTDTQYF. The CDR3 bases are TGTGCCAGCAGCCCTGGGACAGGGCCCACAGATACGCAGTATTTT.

The chain joins TRBV5-6 to TRBJ2-1, with a weak D call TRBD2 (5 bases). Trimming stripped 5 bases from V and 7 bases from J, with 7 bases between. The V gene's germline CDR1 is SGHDT and CDR2 YYEEEE. This CDR3 has 11 residues. The DNA of the CDR3 is TGTGCCAGCAGGACTACGAATGAGCAGTTCTTC. This gives the protein CASRTTNEQFF.